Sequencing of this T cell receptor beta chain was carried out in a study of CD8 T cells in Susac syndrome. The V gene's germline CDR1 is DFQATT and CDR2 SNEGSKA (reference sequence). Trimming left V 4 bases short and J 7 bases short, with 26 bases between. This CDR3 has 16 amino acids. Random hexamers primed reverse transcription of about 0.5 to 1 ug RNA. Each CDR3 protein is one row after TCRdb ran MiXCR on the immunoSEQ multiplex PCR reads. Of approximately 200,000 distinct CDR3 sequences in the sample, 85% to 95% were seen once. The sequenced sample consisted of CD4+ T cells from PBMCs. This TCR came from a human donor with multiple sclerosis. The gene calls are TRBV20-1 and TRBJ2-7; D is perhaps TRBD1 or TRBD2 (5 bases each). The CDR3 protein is CSATPTRPAGTLEQYF. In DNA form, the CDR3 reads TGCAGTGCTACCCCGACCCGACCGGCAGGGACGTTGGAGCAGTACTTC.